The 18 T cell receptor beta chains given below trace back to one sample, sequenced in a study of blood T cell repertoires in COVID-19. Data came from immunoSEQ multiplex PCR; TCRdb stores just in-frame clones and leaves some out. The data hold roughly 290,000 clones, with 90% observed a single time. Specimen: PBMCs or T cells enriched from blood (not recorded which). The source of these receptors is a woman aged 18-35 years with acute COVID-19.

The genes are TRBV12-3 or TRBV12-4 and TRBJ2-3; TRBD2 matches 9 bases. The V and J ends lost 6 bases and 9 bases, in that order; junction bases with no gene match: 7. The CDR3 spans 13 residues. The CDR3 loop reads CASRPGTSLTQYF. DNA of the CDR3: TGTGCCAGCAGACCCGGGACTAGCTTAACGCAGTATTTT.

In regard to this clone: Within the sample, other DNA sequences also encode this same CDR3. This chain joins TRBV7-2 and TRBJ2-5; D might be TRBD2 (6 bases). V gave up 0 bases and J gave up 5 bases, with 10 bases separating them. The CDR3 contains 14 residues. From germline, CDR1 is SGHTA and CDR2 FQGNSA. The CDR3 DNA is TGTGCCAGCAGCTTAGCGGGAGGAGGGGAGACCCAGTACTTC. Translating it yields CASSLAGGGETQYF.

CDR3 DNA: TGTGCCAGCTCACCGTCAGCGGGAGGATCGGGGAGCACAGATACGCAGTATTTT. Translated, it gives CASSPSAGGSGSTDTQYF. The chain joins TRBV18 to TRBJ2-3, with 9 bases that match TRBD2. The CDR3 totals 18 residues. The trim removed 3 bases at V and 0 bases at J, leaving 10 bases unmatched. From germline, CDR1 is KGHSH and CDR2 LQKENI.

This rearrangement joins TRBV4-1 to TRBJ2-7, with TRBD2 matching over 9 bases. CDR1 is MGHRA and CDR2 is YSYEKL in the germline V gene. CDR3 length: 16 residues. Trimming removed 2 bases from V and 1 base from J; junction bases left unmatched: 6. The chain's CDR3 is CASSQTRAGGSYEQYF. The CDR3 nucleotides are TGCGCCAGCAGCCAAACCCGAGCGGGAGGTTCCTACGAGCAGTACTTC.

This chain joins TRBV5-4 and TRBJ2-5; D possibly corresponds to TRBD1 (6 bases). The CDR3 has 16 amino acids. Trimming pared 0 bases from V and 5 bases from J, leaving 17 bases between. Germline assignment: CDR1 SGHNT and CDR2 YYREEE (reference sequence). The CDR3 sequence: CASSLAQGYRVETQYF. For the CDR3, the DNA is TGTGCCAGCAGCTTGGCCCAGGGGTATAGGGTGGAGACCCAGTACTTC.

This rearrangement joins TRBV7-8 to TRBJ1-5; the D is unclear. The length of the CDR3 is 15 residues. Trimming left V 0 bases short and J 0 bases short, with 6 bases between. The germline V gene has CDR1 SGHVS and CDR2 FQNEAQ. CDR3 sequence (DNA): TGTGCCAGCAGCTTAGCCGCAGGTAGCAATCAGCCCCAGCATTTT. Its protein is CASSLAAGSNQPQHF.

The CDR3: CASSQVWGSAGFEQYF. DNA of the CDR3: TGCGCCAGCAGCCAAGTATGGGGATCGGCGGGTTTCGAGCAGTACTTC. The rearrangement uses TRBV4-3 and TRBJ2-7; tentative D call: TRBD2 (5 bases). Trimming left V 1 base short and J 6 bases short, with 19 bases between. The CDR3 runs 16 residues. Germline V gives CDR1 LGHNA, CDR2 YSLEER.

This clone was recorded once. The chain joins TRBV7-2 to TRBJ2-2, with TRBD1 as a possible D gene (7 bases). CDR1 is SGHTA and CDR2 is FQGNSA in the germline V gene. Trimming took 8 bases from V and 4 from J, leaving 14 bases between them. The CDR3 sequence is 14 residues long. CDR3 residues: CASAQGGRTGELFF. CDR3 bases: TGTGCCAGCGCCCAGGGGGGCCGCACCGGGGAGCTGTTTTTT.

This clone was seen only a few times. CDR3: CASVGLAVNEQFF. Here the CDR3 DNA reads TGTGCCAGCGTGGGACTAGCTGTAAATGAGCAGTTCTTC. V usage is TRBV27 and J usage is TRBJ2-1; TRBD2 matches at 9 bases. Germline CDR1 MNHEY, CDR2 SMNVEV (reference sequence). There are 13 residues in the CDR3. V dropped 8 bases and J dropped 7; count of bases not matched to a gene: 6.

The V call is TRBV7-2, the J call TRBJ2-1; possibly TRBD2 for D (5 bases). CDR3 length: 17 amino acids. Germline loops: CDR1 SGHTA, CDR2 FQGNSA. V shed 5 bases and J shed 3 bases, with 20 bases lying between them. In nucleotides, the CDR3 is TGTGCCAGCAGCCCCCCGGGGAGATACCTTGGCTACAATGAGCAGTTCTTC. This translates into CASSPPGRYLGYNEQFF.

The rearrangement links TRBV11-2 to TRBJ2-4; D possibly corresponds to TRBD2 (5 bases). Germline CDR1 SGHAT, CDR2 FQNNGV. This CDR3 spans 15 amino acids. The V end was cut by 1 base, the J end by 6 bases, with 13 bases between. In nucleotides, the CDR3 is TGTGCCAGCAGCTTAGGAATGCGGACTGTAAACATTCAGTACTTC. This encodes CASSLGMRTVNIQYF.

The chain links TRBV19 to TRBJ1-5; tentative D call: TRBD1 (6 bases). Trimming stripped 2 bases from V and 3 bases from J, with 11 bases between. Germline values: CDR1 LNHDA, CDR2 SQIVND (reference sequence). The CDR3 length is 15 residues. In DNA, the CDR3 is TGTGCCAGTAGTATATCAGGGGCTAACAATCAGCCCCAGCATTTT. Its protein product is CASSISGANNQPQHF.

This chain uses TRBV7-9 with TRBJ1-4; no definite D call. V was cut by 1 base and J by 8 bases, with 8 bases left in between. This CDR3 spans 13 amino acids. Germline V CDR1 and CDR2: SEHNR, FQNEAQ (reference sequence). In DNA form, the CDR3 reads TGTGCCAGCAGCTTAGGAGCGGAGGAAAAACTGTTTTTT. Its translation: CASSLGAEEKLFF.

This clone was picked up one time. The V call is TRBV2, the J call TRBJ2-3; the match to TRBD2 covers 9 bases. The CDR3 is 16 residues long. From germline, CDR1 is SNHLY and CDR2 FYNNEI. Unmatched junction bases numbered 8, after V lost 4 bases and J lost 3 bases. Here the CDR3 reads CASSVAGGPSTDTQYF. The CDR3 DNA sequence: TGTGCCAGCAGTGTGGCGGGAGGGCCCTCGACAGATACGCAGTATTTT.

This clone was seen only once. This chain joins TRBV5-3 and TRBJ2-4; 12 bases are shared with TRBD2. TRBV5-3 is placed among ORFs of uncertain function. V shed 0 bases, J shed 0 bases, and the junction held 10 bases outside the gene matches. This CDR3 region has 20 residues. In DNA form, the CDR3 reads TGTGCCAGAAGCTTGGGGACTAGCGGGGCTCTAAAAATAGCCAAAAACATTCAGTACTTC. Amino acids: CARSLGTSGALKIAKNIQYF.

Of note for this clone: One end of the junction does not line up with germline, which may come from a read error. CDR3 in DNA: TGTGCCAGCACTGAAGGGCTAGCGAGAAATGAGCAGTTCTTC. Translation: CASTEGLARNEQFF. The chain recombines TRBV2 with TRBJ2-1, with D possibly TRBD2 on 6 matching bases. Per germline, CDR1 SNHLY and CDR2 FYNNEI. This CDR3 spans 14 amino acids.

The rearrangement links TRBV18 to TRBJ1-1; D gene ambiguous. Per germline, CDR1 KGHSH and CDR2 LQKENI. The CDR3 contains 14 residues. V lost 1 base and J 11 bases, leaving 17 bases between the germline ends. CDR3 loop: CASSPQVRPRRAFF. CDR3 DNA: TGTGCCAGCTCACCACAAGTCCGGCCTCGGCGGGCTTTCTTT.

The chain combines TRBV10-3 with TRBJ1-4, with D possibly TRBD1 on 5 matching bases. Germline CDR1 and CDR2: ENHRY and SYGVKD. V shed 6 bases and J shed 2 bases, with 10 bases lying between them. The CDR3 is 14 amino acids. For the CDR3, the DNA is TGTGCCATCAGCGCAGGGCCCACTAATGAAAAACTGTTTTTT. It translates to CAISAGPTNEKLFF.